Listed below are T cell receptor beta chains from one sample, sequenced in a study of blood T cell repertoires in COVID-19. The method was immunoSEQ multiplex PCR; TCRdb's version includes in-frame clones alone and lacks a portion of them. The table lists 300,000 to 350,000 clones, 70% to 90% of them singletons. The source material was PBMCs or T cells enriched from blood (not recorded which). Every receptor here comes from a man under 40 who had recovered from COVID-19. CDR3s include the opening cysteine and the closing phenylalanine or tryptophan. D genes are given only for firm matches. Part of the rows lack a size; the others show once, few, many or a class for expanded clones.

V gene,J gene,clone size,D gene,CDR3 length,CDR3 protein,CDR3 DNA
TRBV11-2,TRBJ1-2,-,-,15,CASSFGGWANYGYTF,TGTGCCAGCAGCTTCGGGGGTTGGGCTAACTATGGCTACACCTTC
TRBV27,TRBJ1-5,-,-,13,CASSLRRGQPQHF,TGTGCCAGCAGTTTACGGCGGGGCCAGCCCCAGCATTTT
TRBV2,TRBJ1-3,-,-,13,CASTKSSGNTIYF,TGTGCCAGCACCAAGAGCTCTGGAAACACCATATATTTT
TRBV2,TRBJ2-7,-,-,14,CASSVGGHSYEQYF,TGTGCCAGCAGTGTGGGAGGACACTCCTACGAGCAGTACTTC
TRBV6-5,TRBJ2-7,-,TRBD2,16,CASSSRRGVTTYEQYF,TGTGCCAGCAGTTCCCGGCGGGGGGTGACAACCTACGAGCAGTACTTC
TRBV18,TRBJ1-2,-,TRBD1,15,CASSPMGQGAGGYTF,TGTGCCAGCTCACCTATGGGACAGGGGGCCGGTGGCTACACCTTC
TRBV6-6,TRBJ2-7,-,TRBD2,14,CASSAGGDVYEQYF,TGTGCCAGCAGTGCGGGGGGCGACGTCTACGAGCAGTACTTC
TRBV27,TRBJ1-2,-,TRBD1,17,CASSSQQFGQGASGYTF,TGTGCCAGCAGTTCCCAACAGTTCGGACAGGGAGCAAGTGGCTACACCTTC
TRBV30,TRBJ1-2,-,-,13,CAWSGRSNYGYTF,TGTGCCTGGAGTGGTCGGTCTAACTATGGCTACACCTTC
TRBV12-3/TRBV12-4,TRBJ1-3,once,-,12,CASSLYGDTIYF,TGTGCCAGCAGTTTATACGGGGACACCATATATTTT
TRBV2,TRBJ1-2,few,-,15,CASSEMMGRGYGYTF,TGTGCCAGCAGCGAGATGATGGGTCGGGGCTATGGCTACACCTTC
TRBV5-4,TRBJ1-2,-,TRBD1,14,CASSLKGGPYGYTF,TGTGCCAGCAGCTTAAAAGGGGGCCCCTATGGCTACACCTTC
TRBV19,TRBJ1-2,-,-,15,CASSIATGNNYGYTF,TGTGCCAGTAGTATCGCGACAGGAAATAACTATGGCTACACCTTC